This TCR beta chain came from a study of PD-L1 blockade in urothelial cancer. Turning to the study itself: Most of the 29 patients were men whose urothelial cancer was bladder-origin. There were a median of approximately 140,000 T cells in blood samples.

This CDR3 is 14 amino acids long. Germline CDR1 reads SQVTM; CDR2 reads ANQGSEA. Trimming shortened V by 6 bases and J by 7 bases, and 21 bases separated the two germline ends. The time point was: pretreatment peripheral blood. The patients' disease, urothelial carcinoma, was locally advanced or metastatic. Patients each gave 1 to 8 samples, pretreatment and on-treatment. Using immunoSEQ multiplex PCR, the repertoire was profiled, and TCRdb retains in-frame clones only, with some absent. Here the sample spans 55,000 to 80,000 clones, 81% being singletons. The sample in question was PBMCs, obtained around atezolizumab (anti-PD-L1) treatment. The V and J genes are TRBV29-1 and TRBJ1-1, with D unresolved. This receptor was taken from a man aged 70-80 years with urothelial cancer. CDR3 sequence (DNA): TGCAGCGTCCTTCAGCGGGCAGCTAGTAATGAAGCTTTCTTT. It yields the protein CSVLQRAASNEAFF. The variable domain in full, with the rest retrieved from reference TRBV29-1 and TRBJ1-1, is SAVISQKPSRDICQRGTSLTIQCQVDSQVTMMFWYRQQPGQSLTLIATANQGSEATYESGFVIDKFPISRPNLTFSTLTVSNMSPEDSSIYLCSVLQRAASNEAFFGQGTRLTVV.